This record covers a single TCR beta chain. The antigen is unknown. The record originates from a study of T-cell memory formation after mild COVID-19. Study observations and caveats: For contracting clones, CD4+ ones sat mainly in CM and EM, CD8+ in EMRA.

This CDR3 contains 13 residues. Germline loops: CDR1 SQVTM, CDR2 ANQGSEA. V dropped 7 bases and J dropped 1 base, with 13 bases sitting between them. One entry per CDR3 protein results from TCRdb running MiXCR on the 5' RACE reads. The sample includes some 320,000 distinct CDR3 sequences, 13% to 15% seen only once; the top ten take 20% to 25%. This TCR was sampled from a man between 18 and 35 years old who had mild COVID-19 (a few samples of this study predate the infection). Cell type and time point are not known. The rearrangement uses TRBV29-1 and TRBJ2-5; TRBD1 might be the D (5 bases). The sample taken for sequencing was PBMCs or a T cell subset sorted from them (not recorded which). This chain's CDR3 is CSGKRTPQETQYF. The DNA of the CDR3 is TGCAGCGGTAAAAGGACACCCCAAGAGACCCAGTACTTC.